A single TCR beta chain is shown here with its context. The antigen remains unidentified. These data originate in a study of Tregs in tolerant kidney transplant recipients. Notes on the study in general: Expanding Tregs on activated donor B cells appeared to best identify donor-specific TCRbeta clones. Biological reproducibility was not directly addressed, but technical replication error appeared minimal.

The repertoire was sequenced with immunoSEQ multiplex PCR; TCRdb's copy has only in-frame clones and lacks some. This table has about 240,000 clones, 80% to 85% appearing once. Thawed PBMCs were FACS-sorted into unstimulated CD4+CD25+CD127- regulatory T cells, CD4+CD25- non-regulatory cells, CD4 and CD8 cells. The ends lost 2 bases at V and 1 base at J; junction bases unmatched: 1. From germline, CDR1 is SGHTA and CDR2 FQGNSA. This CDR3 contains 16 residues. This chain links TRBV7-2 with TRBJ2-3, with TRBD2 identical over 12 bases. The receptor was derived from a human donor in good health. The sequenced sample was CD4+ T cells from blood. The CDR3 DNA is TGTGCCAGCAGCTTAAGACTAGCGGGAGGCACAGATACGCAGTATTTT. Translated: CASSLRLAGGTDTQYF.